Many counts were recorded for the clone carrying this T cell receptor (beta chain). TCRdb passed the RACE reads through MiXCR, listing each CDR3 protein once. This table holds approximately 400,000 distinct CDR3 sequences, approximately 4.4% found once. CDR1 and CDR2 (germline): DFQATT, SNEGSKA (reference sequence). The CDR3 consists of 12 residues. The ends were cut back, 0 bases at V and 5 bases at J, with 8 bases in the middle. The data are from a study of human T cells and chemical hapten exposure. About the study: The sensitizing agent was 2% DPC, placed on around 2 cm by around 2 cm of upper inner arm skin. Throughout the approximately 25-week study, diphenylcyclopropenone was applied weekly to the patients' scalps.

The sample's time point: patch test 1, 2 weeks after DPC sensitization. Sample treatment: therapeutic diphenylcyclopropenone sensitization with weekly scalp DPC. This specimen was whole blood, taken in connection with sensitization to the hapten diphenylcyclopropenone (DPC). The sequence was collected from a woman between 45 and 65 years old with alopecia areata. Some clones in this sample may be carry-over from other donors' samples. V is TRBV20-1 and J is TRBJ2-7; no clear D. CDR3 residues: CSARDLTNEQYF. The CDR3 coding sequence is TGCAGTGCTAGAGATTTAACAAACGAGCAGTACTTC.